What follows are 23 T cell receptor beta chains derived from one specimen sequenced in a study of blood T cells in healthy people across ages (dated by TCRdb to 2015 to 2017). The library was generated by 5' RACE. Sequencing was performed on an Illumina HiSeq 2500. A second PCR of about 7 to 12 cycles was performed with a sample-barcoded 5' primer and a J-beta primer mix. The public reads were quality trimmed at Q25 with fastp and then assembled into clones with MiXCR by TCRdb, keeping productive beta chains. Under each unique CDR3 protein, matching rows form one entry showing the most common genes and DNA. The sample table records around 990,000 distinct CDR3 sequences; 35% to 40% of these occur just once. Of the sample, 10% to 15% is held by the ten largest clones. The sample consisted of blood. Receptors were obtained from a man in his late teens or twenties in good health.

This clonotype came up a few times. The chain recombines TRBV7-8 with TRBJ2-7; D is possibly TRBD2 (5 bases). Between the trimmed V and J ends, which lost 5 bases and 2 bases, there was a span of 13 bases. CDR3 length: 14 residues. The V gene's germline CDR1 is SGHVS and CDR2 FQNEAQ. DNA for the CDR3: TGTGCCAGCAGCGCCCGGACTGGGACCTACGAGCAGTACTTC. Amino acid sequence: CASSARTGTYEQYF.

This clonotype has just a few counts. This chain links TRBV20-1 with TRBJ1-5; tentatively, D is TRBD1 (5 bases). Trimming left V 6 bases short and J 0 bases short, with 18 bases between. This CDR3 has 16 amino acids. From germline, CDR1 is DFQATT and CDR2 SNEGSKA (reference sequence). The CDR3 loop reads CSAAVGATTSNQPQHF. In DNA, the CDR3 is TGCAGTGCCGCGGTTGGGGCGACTACTAGCAATCAGCCCCAGCATTTT.

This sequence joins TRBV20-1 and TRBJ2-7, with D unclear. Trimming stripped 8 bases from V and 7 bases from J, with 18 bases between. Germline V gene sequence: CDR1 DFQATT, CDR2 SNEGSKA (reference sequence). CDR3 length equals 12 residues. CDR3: CSLTETNNEQYF. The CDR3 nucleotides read TGCAGTCTCACCGAGACAAACAATGAGCAGTACTTC.

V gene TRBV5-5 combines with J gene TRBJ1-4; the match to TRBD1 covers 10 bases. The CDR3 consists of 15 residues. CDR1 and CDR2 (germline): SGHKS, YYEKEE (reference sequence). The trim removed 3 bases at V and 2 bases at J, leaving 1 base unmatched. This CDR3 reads CASSWGQGTNEKLFF. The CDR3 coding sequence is TGTGCCAGCAGCTGGGGACAGGGGACTAATGAAAAACTGTTTTTT.

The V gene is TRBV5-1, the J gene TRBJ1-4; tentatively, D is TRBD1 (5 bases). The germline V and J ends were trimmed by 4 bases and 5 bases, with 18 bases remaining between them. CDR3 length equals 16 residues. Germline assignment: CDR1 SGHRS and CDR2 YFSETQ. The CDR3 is CASSPARGTKNEKLFF. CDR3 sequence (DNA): TGCGCCAGCAGCCCGGCCCGTGGGACTAAAAATGAAAAACTGTTTTTT.

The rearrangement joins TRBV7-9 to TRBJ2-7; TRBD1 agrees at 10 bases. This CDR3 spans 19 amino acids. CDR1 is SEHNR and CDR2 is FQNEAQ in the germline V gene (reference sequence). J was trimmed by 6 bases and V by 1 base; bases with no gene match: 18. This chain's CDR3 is CASSLGLSVGTGDLSEQYF. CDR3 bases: TGTGCCAGCAGCTTAGGTCTCTCTGTAGGGACAGGGGATTTAAGCGAGCAGTACTTC.

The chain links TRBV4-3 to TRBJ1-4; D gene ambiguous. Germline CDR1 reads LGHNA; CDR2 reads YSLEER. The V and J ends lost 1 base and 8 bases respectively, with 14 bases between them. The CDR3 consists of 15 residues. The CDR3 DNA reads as TGCGCCAGCAGCCAAGGGAATGTGGAGTACGAAAAACTGTTTTTT. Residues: CASSQGNVEYEKLFF.

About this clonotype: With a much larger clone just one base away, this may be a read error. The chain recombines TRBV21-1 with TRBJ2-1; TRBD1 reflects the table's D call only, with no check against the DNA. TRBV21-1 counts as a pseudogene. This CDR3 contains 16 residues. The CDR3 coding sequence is TGTGCCAGCAGCAAAGATTCCGGGGATGGGGGCCATGAGCAGTTCTTC. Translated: CASSKDSGDGGHEQFF.

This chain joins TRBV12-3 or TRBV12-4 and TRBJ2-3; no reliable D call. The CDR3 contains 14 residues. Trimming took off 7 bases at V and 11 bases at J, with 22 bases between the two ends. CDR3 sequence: CASTSQETPDVQYF. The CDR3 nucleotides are TGTGCCAGCACCTCGCAGGAGACTCCAGATGTGCAGTATTTT.

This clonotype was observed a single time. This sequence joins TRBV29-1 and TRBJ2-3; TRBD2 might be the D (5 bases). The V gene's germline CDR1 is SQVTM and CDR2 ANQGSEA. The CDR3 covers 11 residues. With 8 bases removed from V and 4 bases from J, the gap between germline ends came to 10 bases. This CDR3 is CSTGSADTQYF. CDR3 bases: TGCAGCACGGGGAGCGCAGATACGCAGTATTTT.

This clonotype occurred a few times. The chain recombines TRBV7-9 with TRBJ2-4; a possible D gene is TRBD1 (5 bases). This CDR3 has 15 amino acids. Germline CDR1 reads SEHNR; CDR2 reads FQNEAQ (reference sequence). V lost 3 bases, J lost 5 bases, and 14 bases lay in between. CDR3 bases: TGTGCCAGCAGCTTGGCCGCAGGGAAGGAAAACATTCAGTACTTC. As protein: CASSLAAGKENIQYF.

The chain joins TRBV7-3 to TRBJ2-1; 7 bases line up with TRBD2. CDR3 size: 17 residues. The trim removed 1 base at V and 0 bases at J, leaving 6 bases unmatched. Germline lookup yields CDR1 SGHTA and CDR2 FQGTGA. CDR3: CASSLNPSGSSYNEQFF. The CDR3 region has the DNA TGTGCCAGCAGCTTAAATCCTAGCGGAAGCTCCTACAATGAGCAGTTCTTC.

The CDR3 loop reads CAISDVTGIYNEQYF. The CDR3, as DNA: TGTGCCATCAGTGACGTGACAGGGATTTACAATGAGCAGTACTTC. The V and J genes are TRBV10-3 and TRBJ2-5, with 7 positions matching TRBD1. The V and J ends lost 3 bases and 11 bases, in that order; junction bases with no gene match: 15. This CDR3 has 15 residues. The V gene's germline CDR1 is ENHRY and CDR2 SYGVKD.

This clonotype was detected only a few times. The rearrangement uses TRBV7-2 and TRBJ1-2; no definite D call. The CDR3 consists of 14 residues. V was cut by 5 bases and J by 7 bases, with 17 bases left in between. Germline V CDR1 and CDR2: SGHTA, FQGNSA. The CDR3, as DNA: TGTGCCAGCAGCCCCCCGGGTAGGGCTTTTGGCTACACCTTC. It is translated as CASSPPGRAFGYTF.

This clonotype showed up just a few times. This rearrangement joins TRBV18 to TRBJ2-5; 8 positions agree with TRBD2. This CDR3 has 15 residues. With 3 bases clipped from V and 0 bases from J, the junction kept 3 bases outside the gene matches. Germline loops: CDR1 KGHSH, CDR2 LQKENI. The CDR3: CASSPMGLDQETQYF. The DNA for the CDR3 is TGTGCCAGCTCACCTATGGGACTAGACCAAGAGACCCAGTACTTC.

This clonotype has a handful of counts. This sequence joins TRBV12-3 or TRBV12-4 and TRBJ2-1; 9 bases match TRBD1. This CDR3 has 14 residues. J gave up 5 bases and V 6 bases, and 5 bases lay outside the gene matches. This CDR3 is CASRETGGHNEQFF. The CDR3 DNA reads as TGTGCCAGCAGAGAGACAGGGGGGCACAATGAGCAGTTCTTC.

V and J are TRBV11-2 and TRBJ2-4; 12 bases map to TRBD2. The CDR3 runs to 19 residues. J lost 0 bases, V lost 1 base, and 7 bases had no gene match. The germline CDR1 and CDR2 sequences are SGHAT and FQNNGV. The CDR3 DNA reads TGTGCCAGCAGCTTAGTAGCTAGCGGGGGGGGAAAAGCCAAAAACATTCAGTACTTC. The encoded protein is CASSLVASGGGKAKNIQYF.

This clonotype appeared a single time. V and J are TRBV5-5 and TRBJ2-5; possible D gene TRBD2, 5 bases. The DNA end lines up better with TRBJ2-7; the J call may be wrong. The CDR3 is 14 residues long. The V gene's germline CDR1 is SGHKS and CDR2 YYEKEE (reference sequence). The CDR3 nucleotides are TGTGCCAGCAGCCCTCCGACTGGGGAGAACGAGCAGTACTTC. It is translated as CASSPPTGENEQYF.

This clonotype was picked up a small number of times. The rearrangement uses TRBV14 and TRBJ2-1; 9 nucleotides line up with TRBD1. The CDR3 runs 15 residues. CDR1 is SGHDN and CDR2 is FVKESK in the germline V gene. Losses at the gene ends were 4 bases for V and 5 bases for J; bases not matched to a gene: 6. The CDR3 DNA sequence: TGTGCCAGCAGCCGTTTGGACAGGGGCCACAATGAGCAGTTCTTC. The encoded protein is CASSRLDRGHNEQFF.

The CDR3 DNA is TGCGCCAGCAGCGTGTCCGGGACAATCTATGGCTACACCTTC. Translated, it gives CASSVSGTIYGYTF. The rearrangement uses TRBV5-1 and TRBJ1-2, with D maybe TRBD1 (6 bases). V was clipped by 4 bases and J by 4 bases, with 14 bases between them. CDR3 length equals 14 residues. The germline CDR1 and CDR2 sequences are SGHRS and YFSETQ.

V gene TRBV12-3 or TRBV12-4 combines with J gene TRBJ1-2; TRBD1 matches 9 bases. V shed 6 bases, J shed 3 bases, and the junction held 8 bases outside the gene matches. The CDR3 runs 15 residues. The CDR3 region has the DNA TGTGCCAGCAGGCCGACAGGGGGTACCGACTATGGCTACACCTTC. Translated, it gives CASRPTGGTDYGYTF.

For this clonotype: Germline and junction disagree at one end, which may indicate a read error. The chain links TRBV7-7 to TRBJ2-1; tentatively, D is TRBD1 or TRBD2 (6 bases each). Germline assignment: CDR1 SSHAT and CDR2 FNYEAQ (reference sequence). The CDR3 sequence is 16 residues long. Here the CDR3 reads CASSPSVGGDYNEQFF. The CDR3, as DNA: TGTGCTAGCAGCCCTAGCGTGGGGGGCGACTACAATGAGCAGTTCTTC.

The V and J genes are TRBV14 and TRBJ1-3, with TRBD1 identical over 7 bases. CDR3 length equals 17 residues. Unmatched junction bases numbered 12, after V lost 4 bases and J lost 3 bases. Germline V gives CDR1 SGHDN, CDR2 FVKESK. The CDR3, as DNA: TGTGCCAGCAGCCCCCTTGGAGGGGGCGCTGGTGGAAACACCATATATTTT. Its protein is CASSPLGGGAGGNTIYF.